A single sample is the source of the 3 T cell receptor beta chains below, sequenced in a study of T cells after yellow fever vaccination (dated by TCRdb to the late 2010s). Receptor libraries were prepared by 5' RACE. Sequencing instrument: Illumina NovaSeq 6000. The public reads were reanalyzed by TCRdb: fastp trimming at Q25, MiXCR alignment, in-frame beta chains only. Merged by CDR3 protein, the rows form single entries marked with the most common genes and DNA. Within this sample are some 320,000 distinct CDR3 sequences, with 3.5% to 4.5% of them counted one time only. Approximately 19% of the sample rests with the top ten. The sample's treatment or condition label, decoded: live attenuated yellow fever vaccine strain. Here the sequenced sample was PBMCs, taken 15 days after the yellow fever booster vaccination. Every receptor here comes from a man aged 18 to 30 who received the YFV17D yellow fever vaccine.

The sample holds a few counts of this clonotype. The chain links TRBV6-5 to TRBJ1-4; 8 positions match TRBD1. Germline CDR1 is MNHEY and CDR2 is SVGAGI. The V segment lost 5 bases and the J segment 8 bases; nucleotides outside the gene matches: 10. The CDR3 sequence is 15 residues long. CDR3 nucleotides: TGTGCCAGCAGTACCAGGGGGCGCCTACCAGAAAAACTGTTTTTT. Translating it yields CASSTRGRLPEKLFF.

The rearrangement joins TRBV12-3 or TRBV12-4 to TRBJ1-2, with TRBD1 as a possible D gene (5 bases). The CDR3 runs 14 residues. The ends were cut back, 3 bases at V and 7 bases at J, with 15 bases in the middle. CDR3 DNA sequence: TGTGCCAGCAGTTTGTTGAAAGGGGCGAGTGGCTACACCTTC. As protein: CASSLLKGASGYTF.

A remark on this clonotype: It may be a read error: a sequence one base away is much more abundant. The V gene is TRBV6-6, the J gene TRBJ1-5; no clear D. This CDR3 is 14 amino acids long. The germline CDR1 and CDR2 sequences are MNHNY and SVGAGI (reference sequence). CDR3 sequence reads: CASSPGRSIQPQHF. CDR3 nucleotide sequence: TGTGCCAGCAGCCCTGGTCGGAGCATTCAGCCCCAGCATTTT.